This T cell receptor (beta chain) was captured by sequencing in a study of shared clonotypes between healthy human individuals. The wider study: Donors had three CD4 naive, three CD4 memory, two CD8 naive and one CD8 memory plate apiece.

CD45RO-negative, CCR7-positively selected cells formed the naive CD8 fraction, excluding terminally differentiated effector memory CD45RA+ cells. Unmatched junction bases numbered 9, after V lost 5 bases and J lost 3 bases. This CDR3 spans 17 amino acids. Germline CDR1 and CDR2: MDHEN and SYDVKM. Repertoires were generated with immunoSEQ multiplex PCR, while TCRdb's copy carries only in-frame clones and drops some. This sample has hundreds of thousands of clones, with approximately 95% found just once. The clonotype comes from a young woman in good health. The chain carries TRBV28 and TRBJ2-3, with TRBD2 matching over 12 bases. The sample comprised naive CD8+ T cells sorted from blood. The CDR3 spells CASSPPTSGSLTDTQYF. CDR3 bases: TGTGCCAGCAGTCCCCCGACTAGCGGGAGTTTGACAGATACGCAGTATTTT.